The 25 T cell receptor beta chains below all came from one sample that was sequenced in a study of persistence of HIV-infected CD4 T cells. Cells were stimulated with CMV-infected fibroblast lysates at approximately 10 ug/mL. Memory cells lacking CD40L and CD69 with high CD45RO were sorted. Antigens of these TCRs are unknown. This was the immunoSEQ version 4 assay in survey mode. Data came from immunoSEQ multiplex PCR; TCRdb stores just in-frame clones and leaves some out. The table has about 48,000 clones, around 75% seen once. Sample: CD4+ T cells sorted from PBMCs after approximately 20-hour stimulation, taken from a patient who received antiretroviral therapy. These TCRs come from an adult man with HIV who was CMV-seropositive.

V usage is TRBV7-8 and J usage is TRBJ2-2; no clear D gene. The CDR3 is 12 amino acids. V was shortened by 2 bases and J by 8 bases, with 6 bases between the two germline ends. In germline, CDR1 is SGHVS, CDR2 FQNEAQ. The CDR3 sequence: CASSLPRGELFF. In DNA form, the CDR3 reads TGTGCCAGCAGCTTACCGCGGGGGGAGCTGTTTTTT.

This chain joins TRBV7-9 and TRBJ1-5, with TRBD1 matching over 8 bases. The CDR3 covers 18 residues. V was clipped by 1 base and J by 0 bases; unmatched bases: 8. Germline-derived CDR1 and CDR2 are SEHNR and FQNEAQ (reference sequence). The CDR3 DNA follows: TGTGCCAGCAGCTTAGGACCCAGGACAGGGAGTAGCAATCAGCCCCAGCATTTT. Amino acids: CASSLGPRTGSSNQPQHF.

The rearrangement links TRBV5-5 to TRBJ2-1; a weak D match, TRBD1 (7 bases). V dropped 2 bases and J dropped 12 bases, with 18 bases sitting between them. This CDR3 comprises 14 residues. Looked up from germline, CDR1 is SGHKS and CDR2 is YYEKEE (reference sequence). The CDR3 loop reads CASSFWPGAGGQFF. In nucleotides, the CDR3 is TGTGCCAGCAGCTTTTGGCCGGGGGCAGGGGGGCAGTTCTTC.

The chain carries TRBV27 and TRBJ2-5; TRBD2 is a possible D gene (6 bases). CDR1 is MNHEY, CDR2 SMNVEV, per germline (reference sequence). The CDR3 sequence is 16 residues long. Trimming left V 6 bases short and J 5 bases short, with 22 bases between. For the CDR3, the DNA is TGTGCCAGCAGCCCCCAAAGGAGCTGGAGGGGTGAGACCCAGTACTTC. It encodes CASSPQRSWRGETQYF.

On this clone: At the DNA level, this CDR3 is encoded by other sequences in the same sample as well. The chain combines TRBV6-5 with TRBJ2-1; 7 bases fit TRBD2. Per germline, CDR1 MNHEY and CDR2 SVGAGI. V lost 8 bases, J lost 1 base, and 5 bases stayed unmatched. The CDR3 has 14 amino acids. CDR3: CASRLAGSYNEQFF. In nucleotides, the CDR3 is TGTGCCAGCCGGTTAGCGGGTTCCTACAATGAGCAGTTCTTC.

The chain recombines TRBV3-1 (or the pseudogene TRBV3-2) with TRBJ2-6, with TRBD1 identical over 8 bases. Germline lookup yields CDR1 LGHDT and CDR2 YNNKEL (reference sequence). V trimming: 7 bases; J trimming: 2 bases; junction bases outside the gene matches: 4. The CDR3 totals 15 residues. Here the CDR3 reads CASTQGAAGANVLTF. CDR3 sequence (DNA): TGTGCCAGCACTCAGGGGGCGGCTGGGGCCAACGTCCTGACTTTC.

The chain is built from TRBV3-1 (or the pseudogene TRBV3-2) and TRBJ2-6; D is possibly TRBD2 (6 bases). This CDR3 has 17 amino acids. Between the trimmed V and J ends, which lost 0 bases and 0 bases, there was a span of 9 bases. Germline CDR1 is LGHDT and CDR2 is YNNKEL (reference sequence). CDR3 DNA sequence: TGTGCCAGCAGCCAAGATTTGGGGGGCTCTGGGGCCAACGTCCTGACTTTC. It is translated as CASSQDLGGSGANVLTF.

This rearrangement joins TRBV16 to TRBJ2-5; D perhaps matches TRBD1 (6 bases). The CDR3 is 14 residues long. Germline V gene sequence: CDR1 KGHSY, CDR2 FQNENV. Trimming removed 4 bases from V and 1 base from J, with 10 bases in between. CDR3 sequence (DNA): TGTGCCAGCAGCCGGGGGCGCTCCCAAGAGACCCAGTACTTC. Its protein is CASSRGRSQETQYF.

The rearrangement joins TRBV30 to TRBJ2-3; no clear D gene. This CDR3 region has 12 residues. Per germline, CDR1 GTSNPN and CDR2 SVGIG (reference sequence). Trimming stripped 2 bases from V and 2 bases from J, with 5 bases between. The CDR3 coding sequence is TGTGCCTGGAGTTCCCTCACAGATACGCAGTATTTT. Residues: CAWSSLTDTQYF.

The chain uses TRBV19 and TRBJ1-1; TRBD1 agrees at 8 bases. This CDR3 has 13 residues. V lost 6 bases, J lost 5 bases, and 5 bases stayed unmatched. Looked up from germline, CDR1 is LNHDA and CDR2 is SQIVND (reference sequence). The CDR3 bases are TGTGCCAGTAGAGGACAGGGTGGAACTGAAGCTTTCTTT. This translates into CASRGQGGTEAFF.

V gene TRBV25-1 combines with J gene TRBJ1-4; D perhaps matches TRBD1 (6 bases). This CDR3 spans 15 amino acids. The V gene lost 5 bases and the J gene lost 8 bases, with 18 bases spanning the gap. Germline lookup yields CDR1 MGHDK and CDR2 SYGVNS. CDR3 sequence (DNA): TGTGCCAGCAGTAAAGTCCGGGGGGCGAGCGAAAAACTGTTTTTT. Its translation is CASSKVRGASEKLFF.

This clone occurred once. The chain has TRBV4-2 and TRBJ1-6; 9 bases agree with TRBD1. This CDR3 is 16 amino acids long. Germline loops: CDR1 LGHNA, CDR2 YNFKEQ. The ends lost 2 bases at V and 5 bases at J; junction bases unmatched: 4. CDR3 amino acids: CASSQPDRGDNSPLHF. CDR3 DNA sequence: TGTGCCAGCAGCCAACCTGACAGGGGGGATAATTCACCCCTCCACTTT.

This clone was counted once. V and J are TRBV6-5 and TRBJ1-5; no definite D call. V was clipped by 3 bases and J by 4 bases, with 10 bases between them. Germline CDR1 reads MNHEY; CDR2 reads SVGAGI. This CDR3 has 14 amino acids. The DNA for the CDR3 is TGTGCCAGCAGTTATGACGTTGGGAATCAGCCCCAGCATTTT. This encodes CASSYDVGNQPQHF.

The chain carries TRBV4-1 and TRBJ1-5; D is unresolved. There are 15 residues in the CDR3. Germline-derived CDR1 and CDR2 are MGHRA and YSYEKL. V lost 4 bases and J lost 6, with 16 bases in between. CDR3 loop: CASSLGSGGGQPQHF. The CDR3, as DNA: TGCGCCAGCAGCCTGGGATCAGGTGGAGGTCAGCCCCAGCATTTT.

The DNA for the CDR3 is TGTGCCATCAGTGACTTCAGGGGGCCAAGCAATCAGCCCCAGCATTTT. It translates to CAISDFRGPSNQPQHF. This chain uses TRBV10-3 with TRBJ1-5, with 8 positions matching TRBD1. V lost 3 bases, J lost 1 base, and 5 bases stayed unmatched. This CDR3 contains 16 residues. Germline values: CDR1 ENHRY, CDR2 SYGVKD.

This CDR3 is CASSQLAGVGSVYEQYF. The CDR3 nucleotides read TGTGCCAGCAGTCAACTAGCGGGGGTCGGTTCGGTCTACGAGCAGTACTTC. The rearrangement uses TRBV6-6 and TRBJ2-7, with TRBD2 matching over 11 bases. Germline values: CDR1 MNHNY, CDR2 SVGAGI (reference sequence). The CDR3 contains 17 residues. The V gene end was trimmed by 5 bases and the J gene end by 3 bases; junction bases not matched to a gene: 12.

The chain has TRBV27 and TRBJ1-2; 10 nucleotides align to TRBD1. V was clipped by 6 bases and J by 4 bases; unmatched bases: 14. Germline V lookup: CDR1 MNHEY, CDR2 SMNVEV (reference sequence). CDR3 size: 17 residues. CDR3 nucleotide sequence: TGTGCCAGCAGCCCCCCCCACCGACAGGGGGCAAGCTATGGCTACACCTTC. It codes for CASSPPHRQGASYGYTF.

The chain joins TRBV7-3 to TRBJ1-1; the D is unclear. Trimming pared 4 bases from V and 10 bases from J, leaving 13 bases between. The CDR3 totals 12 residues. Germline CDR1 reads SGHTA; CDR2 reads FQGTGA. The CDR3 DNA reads TGTGCCAGCAGCTCGCGGACGGGGAGAGCTTTCTTT. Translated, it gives CASSSRTGRAFF.

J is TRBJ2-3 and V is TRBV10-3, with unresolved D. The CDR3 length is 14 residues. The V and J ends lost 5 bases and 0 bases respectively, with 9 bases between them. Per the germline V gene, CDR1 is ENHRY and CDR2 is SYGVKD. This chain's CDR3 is CAISFGGSTDTQYF. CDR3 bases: TGTGCCATCAGTTTCGGCGGCAGCACAGATACGCAGTATTTT.

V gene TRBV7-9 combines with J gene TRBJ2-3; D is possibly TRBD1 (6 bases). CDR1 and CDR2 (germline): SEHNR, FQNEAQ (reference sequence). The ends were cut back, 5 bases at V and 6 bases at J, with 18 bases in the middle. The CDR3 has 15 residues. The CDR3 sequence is CASSPGEGQGDTQYF. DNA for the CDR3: TGTGCCAGCAGCCCAGGGGAAGGGCAGGGCGATACGCAGTATTTT.

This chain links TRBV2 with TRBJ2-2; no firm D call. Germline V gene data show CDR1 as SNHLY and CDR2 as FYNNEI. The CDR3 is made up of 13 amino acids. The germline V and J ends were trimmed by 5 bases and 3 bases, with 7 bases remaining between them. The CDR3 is CASSFEYTGELFF. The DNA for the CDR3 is TGTGCCAGCAGTTTTGAGTACACCGGGGAGCTGTTTTTT.

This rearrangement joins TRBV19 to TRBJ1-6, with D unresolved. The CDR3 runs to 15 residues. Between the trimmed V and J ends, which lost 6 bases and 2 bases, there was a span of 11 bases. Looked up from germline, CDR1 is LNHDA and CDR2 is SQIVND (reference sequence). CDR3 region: CASRTAGAYNSPLHF. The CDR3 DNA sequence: TGTGCCAGTAGAACCGCCGGGGCCTATAATTCACCCCTCCACTTT.

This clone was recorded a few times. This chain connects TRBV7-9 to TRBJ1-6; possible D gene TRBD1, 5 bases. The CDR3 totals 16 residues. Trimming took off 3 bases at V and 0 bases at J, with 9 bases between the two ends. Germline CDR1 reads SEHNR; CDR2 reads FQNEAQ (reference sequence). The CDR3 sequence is CASSFGTSSYNSPLHF. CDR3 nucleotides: TGTGCCAGCAGCTTCGGGACGAGCTCCTATAATTCACCCCTCCACTTT. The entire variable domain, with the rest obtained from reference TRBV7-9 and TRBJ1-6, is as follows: DTGVSQNPRHKITKRGQNVTFRCDPISEHNRLYWYRQTLGQGPEFLTYFQNEAQLEKSRLLSDRFSAERPKGSFSTLEIQRTEQGDSAMYLCASSFGTSSYNSPLHFGNGTRLTVT.

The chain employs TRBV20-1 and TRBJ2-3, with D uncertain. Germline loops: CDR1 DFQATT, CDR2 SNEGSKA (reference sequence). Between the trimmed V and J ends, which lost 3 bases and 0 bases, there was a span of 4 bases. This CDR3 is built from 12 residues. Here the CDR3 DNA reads TGCAGTGCTAGTGCTAGCACAGATACGCAGTATTTT. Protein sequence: CSASASTDTQYF.

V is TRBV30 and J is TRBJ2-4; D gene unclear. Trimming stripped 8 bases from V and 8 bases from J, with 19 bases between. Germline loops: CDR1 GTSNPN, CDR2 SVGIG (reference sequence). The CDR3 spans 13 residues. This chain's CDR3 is CAGPTLGLDIQYF. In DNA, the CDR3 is TGTGCCGGACCGACCCTTGGGTTAGACATTCAGTACTTC.